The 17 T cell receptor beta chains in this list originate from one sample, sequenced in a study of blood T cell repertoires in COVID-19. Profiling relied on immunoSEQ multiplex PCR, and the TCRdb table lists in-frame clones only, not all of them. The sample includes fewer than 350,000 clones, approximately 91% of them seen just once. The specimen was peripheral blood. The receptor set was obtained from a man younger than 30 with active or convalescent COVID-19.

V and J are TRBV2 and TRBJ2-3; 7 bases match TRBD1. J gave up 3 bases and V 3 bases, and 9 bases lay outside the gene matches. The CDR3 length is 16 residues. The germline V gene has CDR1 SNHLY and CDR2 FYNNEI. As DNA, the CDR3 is TGTGCCAGCAGTGAGGGGGTGACAGGGCGTACAGATACGCAGTATTTT. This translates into CASSEGVTGRTDTQYF.

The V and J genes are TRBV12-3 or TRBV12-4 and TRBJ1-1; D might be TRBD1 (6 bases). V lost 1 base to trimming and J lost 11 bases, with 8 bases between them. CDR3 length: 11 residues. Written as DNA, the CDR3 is TGTGCCAGCAGTTTAGGGACAGTGGCTTTCTTT. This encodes CASSLGTVAFF.

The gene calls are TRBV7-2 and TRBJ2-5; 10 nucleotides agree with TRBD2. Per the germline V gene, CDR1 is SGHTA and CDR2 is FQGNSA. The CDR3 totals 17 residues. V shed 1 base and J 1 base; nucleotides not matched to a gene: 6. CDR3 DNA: TGTGCCAGCAGCTTAGTCTTGCTAGCGGGGGCCCAAGAGACCCAGTACTTC. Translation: CASSLVLLAGAQETQYF. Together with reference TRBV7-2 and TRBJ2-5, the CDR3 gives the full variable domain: GAGVSQSPSNKVTEKGKDVELRCDPISGHTALYWYRQSLGQGLEFLIYFQGNSAPDKSGLPSDRFSAERTGGSVSTLTIQRTQQEDSAVYLCASSLVLLAGAQETQYFGPGTRLLVL.

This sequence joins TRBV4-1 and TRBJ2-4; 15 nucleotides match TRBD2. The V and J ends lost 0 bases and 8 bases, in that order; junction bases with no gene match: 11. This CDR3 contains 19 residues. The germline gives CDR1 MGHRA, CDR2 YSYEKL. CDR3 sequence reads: CASSQEWRGLAGGEDIQYF. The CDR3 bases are TGCGCCAGCAGCCAAGAGTGGCGGGGACTAGCGGGGGGCGAGGACATTCAGTACTTC.

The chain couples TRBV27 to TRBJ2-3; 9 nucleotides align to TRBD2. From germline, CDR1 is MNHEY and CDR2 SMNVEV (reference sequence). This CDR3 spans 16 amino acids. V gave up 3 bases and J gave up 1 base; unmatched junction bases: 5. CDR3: CASSLWRGGGTDTQYF. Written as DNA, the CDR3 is TGTGCCAGCAGTTTGTGGCGGGGGGGCGGCACAGATACGCAGTATTTT.

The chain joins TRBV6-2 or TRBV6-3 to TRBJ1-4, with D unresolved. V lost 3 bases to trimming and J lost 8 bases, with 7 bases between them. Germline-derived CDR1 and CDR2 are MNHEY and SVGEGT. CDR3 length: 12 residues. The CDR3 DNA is TGTGCCAGCAGTTATGGCTTAGAAAAACTGTTTTTT. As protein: CASSYGLEKLFF.

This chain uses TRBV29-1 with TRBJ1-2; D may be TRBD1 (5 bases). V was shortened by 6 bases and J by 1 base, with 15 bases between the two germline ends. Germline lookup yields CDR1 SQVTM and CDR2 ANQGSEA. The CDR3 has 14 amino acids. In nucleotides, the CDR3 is TGCAGCGTCTTTTTAGGGGAAGTTAACTATGGCTACACCTTC. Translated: CSVFLGEVNYGYTF. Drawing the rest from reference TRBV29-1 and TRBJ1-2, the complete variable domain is SAVISQKPSRDICQRGTSLTIQCQVDSQVTMMFWYRQQPGQSLTLIATANQGSEATYESGFVIDKFPISRPNLTFSTLTVSNMSPEDSSIYLCSVFLGEVNYGYTFGSGTRLTVV.

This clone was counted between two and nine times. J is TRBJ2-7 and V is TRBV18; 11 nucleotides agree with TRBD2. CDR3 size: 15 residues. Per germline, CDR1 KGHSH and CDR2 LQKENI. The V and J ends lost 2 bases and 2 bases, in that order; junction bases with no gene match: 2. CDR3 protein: CASSPGLAGTYEQYF. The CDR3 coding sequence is TGTGCCAGCTCACCAGGACTAGCGGGTACCTACGAGCAGTACTTC.

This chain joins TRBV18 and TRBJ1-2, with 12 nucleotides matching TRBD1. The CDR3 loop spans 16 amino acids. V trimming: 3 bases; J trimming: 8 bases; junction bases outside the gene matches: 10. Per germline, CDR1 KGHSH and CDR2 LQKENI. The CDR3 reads CASSPAGTGGVDGYTF. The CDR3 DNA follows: TGTGCCAGCTCACCTGCCGGGACAGGGGGCGTCGACGGCTACACCTTC.

This CDR3 is CASSLGVYSPLNYGYTF. CDR3 coding DNA: TGTGCCAGCAGCTTAGGGGTTTACAGCCCACTCAACTATGGCTACACCTTC. This chain connects TRBV11-2 to TRBJ1-2; D is unclear. The length of the CDR3 is 17 residues. Per the germline V gene, CDR1 is SGHAT and CDR2 is FQNNGV. V was cut by 1 base and J by 2 bases, with 17 bases left in between. Complete variable domain (other parts from reference TRBV11-2 and TRBJ1-2): EAGVAQSPRYKIIEKRQSVAFWCNPISGHATLYWYQQILGQGPKLLIQFQNNGVVDDSQLPKDRFSAERLKGVDSTLKIQPAKLEDSAVYLCASSLGVYSPLNYGYTFGSGTRLTVV.

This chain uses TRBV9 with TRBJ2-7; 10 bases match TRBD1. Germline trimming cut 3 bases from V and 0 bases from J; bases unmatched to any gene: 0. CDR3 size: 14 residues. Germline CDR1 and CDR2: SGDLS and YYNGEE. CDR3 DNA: TGTGCCAGCAGCGGGACAGGGGGCTCCTACGAGCAGTACTTC. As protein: CASSGTGGSYEQYF.

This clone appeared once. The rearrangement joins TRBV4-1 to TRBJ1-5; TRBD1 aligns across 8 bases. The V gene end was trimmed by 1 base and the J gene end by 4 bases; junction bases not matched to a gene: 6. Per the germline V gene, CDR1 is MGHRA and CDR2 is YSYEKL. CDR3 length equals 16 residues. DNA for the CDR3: TGCGCCAGCAGCCAAGTACCAGGGGGCGCAAATCAGCCCCAGCATTTT. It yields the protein CASSQVPGGANQPQHF.

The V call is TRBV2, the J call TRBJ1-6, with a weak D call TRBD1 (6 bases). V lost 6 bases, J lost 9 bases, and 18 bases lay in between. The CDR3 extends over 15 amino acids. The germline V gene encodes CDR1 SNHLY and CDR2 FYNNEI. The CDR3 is CASSETGSYGSPLHF. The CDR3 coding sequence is TGTGCCAGCAGCGAAACAGGGTCGTACGGTTCACCCCTCCACTTT.

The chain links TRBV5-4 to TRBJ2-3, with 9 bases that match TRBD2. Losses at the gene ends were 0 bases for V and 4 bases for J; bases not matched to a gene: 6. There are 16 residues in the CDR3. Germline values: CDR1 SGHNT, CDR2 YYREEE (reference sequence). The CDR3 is CASSLAISGGSDTQYF. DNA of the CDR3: TGTGCCAGCAGCTTGGCTATAAGCGGGGGGTCAGATACGCAGTATTTT.

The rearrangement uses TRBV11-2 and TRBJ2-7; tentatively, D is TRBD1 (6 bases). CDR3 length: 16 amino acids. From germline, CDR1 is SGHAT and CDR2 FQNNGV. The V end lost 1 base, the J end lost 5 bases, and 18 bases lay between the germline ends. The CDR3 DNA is TGTGCCAGCAGCTTAGCGGTGGGGGCTAGCCTTAACGAGCAGTACTTC. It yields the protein CASSLAVGASLNEQYF.

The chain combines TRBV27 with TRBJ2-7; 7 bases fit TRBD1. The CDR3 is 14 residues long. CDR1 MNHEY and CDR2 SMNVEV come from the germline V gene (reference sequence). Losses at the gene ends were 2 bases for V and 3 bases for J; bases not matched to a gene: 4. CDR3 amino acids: CASSLGQANYEQYF. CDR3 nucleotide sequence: TGTGCCAGCAGTTTAGGACAGGCGAACTACGAGCAGTACTTC.

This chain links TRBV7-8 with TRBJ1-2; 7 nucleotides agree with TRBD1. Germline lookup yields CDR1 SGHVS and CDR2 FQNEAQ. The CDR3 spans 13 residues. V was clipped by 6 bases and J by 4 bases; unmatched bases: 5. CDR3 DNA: TGTGCCAGCAGTAGAGGGGGCAGCTATGGCTACACCTTC. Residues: CASSRGGSYGYTF.